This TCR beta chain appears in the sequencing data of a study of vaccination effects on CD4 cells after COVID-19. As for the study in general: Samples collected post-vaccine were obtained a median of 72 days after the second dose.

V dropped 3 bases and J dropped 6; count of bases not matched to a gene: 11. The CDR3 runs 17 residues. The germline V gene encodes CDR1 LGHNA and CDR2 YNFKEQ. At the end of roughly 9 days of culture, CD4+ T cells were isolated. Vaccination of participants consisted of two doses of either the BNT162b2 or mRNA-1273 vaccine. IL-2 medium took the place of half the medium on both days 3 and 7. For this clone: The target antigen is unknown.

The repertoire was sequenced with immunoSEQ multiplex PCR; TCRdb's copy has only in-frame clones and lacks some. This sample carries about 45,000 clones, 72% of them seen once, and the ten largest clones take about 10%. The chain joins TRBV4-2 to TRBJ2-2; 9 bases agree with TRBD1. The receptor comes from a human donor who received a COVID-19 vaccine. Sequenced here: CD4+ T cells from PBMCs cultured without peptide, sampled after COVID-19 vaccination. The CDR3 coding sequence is TGTGCCAGCAGCCAGTGGGGCGCACAGGGGGCCTCCGGGGAGCTGTTTTTT. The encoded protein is CASSQWGAQGASGELFF.